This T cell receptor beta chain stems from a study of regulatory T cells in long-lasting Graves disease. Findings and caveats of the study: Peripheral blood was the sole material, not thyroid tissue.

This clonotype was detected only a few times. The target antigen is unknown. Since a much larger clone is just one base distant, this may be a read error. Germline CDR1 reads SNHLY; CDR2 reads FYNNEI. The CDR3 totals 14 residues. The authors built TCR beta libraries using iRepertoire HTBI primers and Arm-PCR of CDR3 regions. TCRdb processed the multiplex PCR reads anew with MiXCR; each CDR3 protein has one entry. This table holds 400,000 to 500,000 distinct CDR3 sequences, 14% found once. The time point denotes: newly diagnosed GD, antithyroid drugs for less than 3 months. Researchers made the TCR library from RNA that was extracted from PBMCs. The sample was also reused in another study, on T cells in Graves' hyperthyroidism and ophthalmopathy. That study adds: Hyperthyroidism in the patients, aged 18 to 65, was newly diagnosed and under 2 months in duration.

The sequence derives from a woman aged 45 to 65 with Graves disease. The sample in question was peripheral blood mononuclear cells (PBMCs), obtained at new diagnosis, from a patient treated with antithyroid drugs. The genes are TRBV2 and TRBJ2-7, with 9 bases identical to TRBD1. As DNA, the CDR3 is TGTGCCAGCAGACCGGGACAGGGAGGGTACGGGCAGTACTTC. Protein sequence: CASRPGQGGYGQYF.